The present T cell receptor (beta chain) was sequenced within a study of control samples from healthy donors and cancer patients (dated by TCRdb to about 2020). Note on this clone: Its cognate antigen has yet to be identified. No base-level quality is on record; no much larger clone is a single base apart.

Library prep was done by the immunoSEQ multiplex PCR assay. TCRdb stores this immuneACCESS table with in-frame sequences only. Part of the clones is absent; in the studies checked, under half of the shortfall reflects unresolved V genes, and no reason is known for the rest. The sample includes about 170,000 clones, with about 90% observed a single time. Jointly, the top ten make up about 12% of the sample. The sample consisted of blood. This TCR was recovered from a man aged 30-40 years in good health.

The DNA is TGTGCCAGCAGTGTCGGCGCCACGAACACCGGGGAGCTGTTTTTT. Translated, it reads CASSVGATNTGELFF. This receptor chain uses TRBV2 and TRBJ2-2; the D gene cannot be named for sure. From the germline V gene, CDR1 is SNHLY and CDR2 is FYNNEI. V loses 4 bases of germline sequence and J loses 0 bases, and the interval between the two ends is 9 bases. The CDR3 measures 15 amino acids from cysteine to phenylalanine. Left in the record is the CDR3 DNA by itself, 45 bases read in frame from the first base.